This TCR beta chain was sequenced for a study of blood T cell repertoires in COVID-19. The overall study: Collection of acute and convalescent COVID-19 samples took place in the United States, Italy and Spain. From T cells, B-cell-depleted T cells, or PBMCs came the material, which was cDNA or gDNA.

V dropped 4 bases and J dropped 5 bases, with 14 bases sitting between them. The CDR3 totals 14 residues. CDR1 is SGHRS, CDR2 YFSETQ, per germline. Authors' processing steps: Nucleated cell number was recorded as an estimate derived from reference gene primer amplification. Some clones are missing from TCRdb's copy, which holds only in-frame ones; the method was immunoSEQ multiplex PCR. The V and J calls and clone size were taken over from that table, and D and trimming were inferred from the DNA. Of 80,000 to 100,000 clones listed, 90% to 95% are singletons. The origin of this receptor is a human donor with active COVID-19. The donor label of this sample is uncertain. V is TRBV5-1 and J is TRBJ2-3; unclear D gene. Material for sequencing was peripheral blood. As DNA, the CDR3 is TGCGCCAGCAGCATCCCGGAGCCCGGAGATACGCAGTATTTT. This encodes CASSIPEPGDTQYF.